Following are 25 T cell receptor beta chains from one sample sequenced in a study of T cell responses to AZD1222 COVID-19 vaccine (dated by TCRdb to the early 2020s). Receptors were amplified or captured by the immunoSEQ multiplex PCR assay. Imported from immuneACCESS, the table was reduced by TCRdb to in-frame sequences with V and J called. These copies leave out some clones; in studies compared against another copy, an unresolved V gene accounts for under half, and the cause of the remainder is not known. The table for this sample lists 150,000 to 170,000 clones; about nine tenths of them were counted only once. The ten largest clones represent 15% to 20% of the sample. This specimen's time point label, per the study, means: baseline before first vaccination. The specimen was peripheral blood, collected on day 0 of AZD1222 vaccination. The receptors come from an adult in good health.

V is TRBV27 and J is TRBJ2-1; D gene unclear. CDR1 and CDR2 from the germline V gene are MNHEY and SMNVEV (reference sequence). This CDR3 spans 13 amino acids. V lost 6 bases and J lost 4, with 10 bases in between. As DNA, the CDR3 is TGTGCCAGCAGACACCCACCTTACAATGAGCAGTTCTTC. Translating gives CASRHPPYNEQFF.

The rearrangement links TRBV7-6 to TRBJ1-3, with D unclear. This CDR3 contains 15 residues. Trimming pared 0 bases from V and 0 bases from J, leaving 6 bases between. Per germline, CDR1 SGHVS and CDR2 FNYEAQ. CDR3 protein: CASSLAPSSGNTIYF. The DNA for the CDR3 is TGTGCCAGCAGCTTAGCCCCTAGCTCTGGAAACACCATATATTTT.

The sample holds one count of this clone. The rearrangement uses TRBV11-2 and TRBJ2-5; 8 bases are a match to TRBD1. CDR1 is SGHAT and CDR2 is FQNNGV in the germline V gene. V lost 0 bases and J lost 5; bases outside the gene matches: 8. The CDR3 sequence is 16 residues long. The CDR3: CASSLDGPGGIETQYF. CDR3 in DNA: TGTGCCAGCAGCTTAGATGGCCCAGGGGGCATTGAGACCCAGTACTTC.

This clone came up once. The DNA of the CDR3 is TGTGCCAGCAGCCCCGGACAGGGTCAGCCCCAGCATTTT. Its translation: CASSPGQGQPQHF. The chain is built from TRBV6-5 and TRBJ1-5; 8 bases are shared with TRBD1. The junction had 4 bases not matched to a gene; V was cut back by 6 bases and J by 6 bases. The CDR3 contains 13 residues. The germline CDR1 and CDR2 sequences are MNHEY and SVGAGI.

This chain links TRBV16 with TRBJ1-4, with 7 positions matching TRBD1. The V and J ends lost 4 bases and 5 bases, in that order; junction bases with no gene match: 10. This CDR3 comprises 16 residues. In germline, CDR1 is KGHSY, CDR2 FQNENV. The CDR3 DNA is TGTGCCAGCAGCCTCGCCCGGGACAGCCCGAATGAAAAACTGTTTTTT. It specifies CASSLARDSPNEKLFF.

The CDR3 DNA sequence: TGTGCCAGCAGCCTGGGGACTAGCGGGCCCCAAGAGACCCAGTACTTC. Translated: CASSLGTSGPQETQYF. The rearrangement joins TRBV7-2 to TRBJ2-5, with 12 bases lining up with TRBD2. The germline gives CDR1 SGHTA, CDR2 FQGNSA. J was trimmed by 1 base and V by 5 bases; bases with no gene match: 5. The CDR3 runs 16 residues. The whole variable domain, remainder taken from reference TRBV7-2 and TRBJ2-5, is GAGVSQSPSNKVTEKGKDVELRCDPISGHTALYWYRQSLGQGLEFLIYFQGNSAPDKSGLPSDRFSAERTGGSVSTLTIQRTQQEDSAVYLCASSLGTSGPQETQYFGPGTRLLVL.

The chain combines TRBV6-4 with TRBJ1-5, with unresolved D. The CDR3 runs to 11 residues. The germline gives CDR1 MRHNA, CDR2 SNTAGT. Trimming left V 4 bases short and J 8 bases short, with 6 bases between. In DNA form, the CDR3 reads TGTGCCAGCAGTGTAAGGGAGCCCCAGCATTTT. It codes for CASSVREPQHF.

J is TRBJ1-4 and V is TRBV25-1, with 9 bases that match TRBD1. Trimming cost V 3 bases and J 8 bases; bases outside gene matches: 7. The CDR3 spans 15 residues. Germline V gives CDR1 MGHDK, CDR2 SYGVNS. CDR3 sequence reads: CASSDSQGAGEKLFF. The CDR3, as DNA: TGTGCCAGCAGTGACTCACAGGGGGCGGGCGAAAAACTGTTTTTT.

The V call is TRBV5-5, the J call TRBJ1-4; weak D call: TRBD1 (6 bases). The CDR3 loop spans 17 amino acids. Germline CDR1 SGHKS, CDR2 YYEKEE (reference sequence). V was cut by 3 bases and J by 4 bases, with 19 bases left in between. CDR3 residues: CASSYPEGEGDNEKLFF. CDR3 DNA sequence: TGTGCCAGCAGCTATCCCGAGGGAGAGGGGGATAATGAAAAACTGTTTTTT.

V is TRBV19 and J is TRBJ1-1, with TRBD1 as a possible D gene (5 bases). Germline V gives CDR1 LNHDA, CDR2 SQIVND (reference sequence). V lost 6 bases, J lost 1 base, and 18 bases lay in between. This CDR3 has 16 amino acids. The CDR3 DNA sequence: TGTGCCAGTAGCCACCCCCTACAGGTGGCGAACACTGAAGCTTTCTTT. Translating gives CASSHPLQVANTEAFF.

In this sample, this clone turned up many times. The CDR3 is CASSVGQVTEAFF. The CDR3, as DNA: TGTGCCAGCAGCGTAGGACAGGTCACTGAAGCTTTCTTT. V is TRBV9 and J is TRBJ1-1; D possibly corresponds to TRBD1 (6 bases). The CDR3 spans 13 residues. Trimming shortened V by 0 bases and J by 4 bases, and 7 bases separated the two germline ends. Germline lookup yields CDR1 SGDLS and CDR2 YYNGEE. Filled out from reference TRBV9 and TRBJ1-1, the complete variable domain reads DSGVTQTPKHLITATGQRVTLRCSPRSGDLSVYWYQQSLDQGLQFLIQYYNGEERAKGNILERFSAQQFPDLHSELNLSSLELGDSALYFCASSVGQVTEAFFGQGTRLTVV.

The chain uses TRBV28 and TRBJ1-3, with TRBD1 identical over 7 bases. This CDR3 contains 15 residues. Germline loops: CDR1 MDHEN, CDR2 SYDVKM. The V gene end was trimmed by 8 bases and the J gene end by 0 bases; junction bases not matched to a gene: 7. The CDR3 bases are TGTGCCAGCTTTGGACAGGAAGTCTCTGGAAACACCATATATTTT. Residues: CASFGQEVSGNTIYF.

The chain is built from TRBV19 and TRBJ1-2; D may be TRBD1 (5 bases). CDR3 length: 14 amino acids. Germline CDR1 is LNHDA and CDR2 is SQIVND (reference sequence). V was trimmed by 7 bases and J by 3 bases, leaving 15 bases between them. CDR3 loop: CASTPAGPHYGYTF. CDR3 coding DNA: TGTGCCAGTACCCCAGCGGGGCCCCACTATGGCTACACCTTC.

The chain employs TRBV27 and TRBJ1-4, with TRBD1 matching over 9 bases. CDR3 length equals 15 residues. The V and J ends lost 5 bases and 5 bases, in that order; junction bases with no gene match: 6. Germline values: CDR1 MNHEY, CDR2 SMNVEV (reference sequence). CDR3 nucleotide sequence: TGTGCCAGCAGTCGAACCGGGACAGGGAATGAAAAACTGTTTTTT. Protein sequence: CASSRTGTGNEKLFF.

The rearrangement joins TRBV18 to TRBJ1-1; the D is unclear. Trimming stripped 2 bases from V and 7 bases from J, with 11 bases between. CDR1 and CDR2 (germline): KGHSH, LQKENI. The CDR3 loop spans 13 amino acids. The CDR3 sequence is CASSPWKGSEAFF. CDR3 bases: TGTGCCAGCTCACCATGGAAAGGGAGTGAAGCTTTCTTT.

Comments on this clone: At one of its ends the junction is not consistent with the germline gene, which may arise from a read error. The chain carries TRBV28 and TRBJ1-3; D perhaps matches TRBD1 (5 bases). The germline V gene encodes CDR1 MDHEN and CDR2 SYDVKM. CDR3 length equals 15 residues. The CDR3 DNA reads TGTGCCGGCAGTCCCGCGGGGCAACGGGCCCCAACCATATATTTT. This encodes CAGSPAGQRAPTIYF.

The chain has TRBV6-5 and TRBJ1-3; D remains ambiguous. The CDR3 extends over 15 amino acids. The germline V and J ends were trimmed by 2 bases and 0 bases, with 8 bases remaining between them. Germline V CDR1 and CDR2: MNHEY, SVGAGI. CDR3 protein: CASSYQEGSGNTIYF. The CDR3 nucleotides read TGTGCCAGCAGTTACCAGGAAGGCTCTGGAAACACCATATATTTT.

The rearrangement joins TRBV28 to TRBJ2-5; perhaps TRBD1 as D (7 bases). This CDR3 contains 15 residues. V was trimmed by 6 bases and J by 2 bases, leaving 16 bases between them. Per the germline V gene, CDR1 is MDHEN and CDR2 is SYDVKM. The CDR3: CASSRKGAGQETQYF. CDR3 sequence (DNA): TGTGCCAGCAGCCGGAAGGGGGCGGGGCAAGAGACCCAGTACTTC.

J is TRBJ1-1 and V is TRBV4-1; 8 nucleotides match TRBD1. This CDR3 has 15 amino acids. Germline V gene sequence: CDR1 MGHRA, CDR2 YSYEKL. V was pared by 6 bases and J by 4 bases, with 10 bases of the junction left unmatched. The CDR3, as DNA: TGCGCCAGCAGGCGGACAGGGCCCAAGGGCACTGAAGCTTTCTTT. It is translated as CASRRTGPKGTEAFF.

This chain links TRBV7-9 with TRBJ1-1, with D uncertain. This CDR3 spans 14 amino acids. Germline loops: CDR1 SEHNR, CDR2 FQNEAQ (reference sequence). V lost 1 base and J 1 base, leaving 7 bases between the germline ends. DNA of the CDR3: TGTGCCAGCAGCTTAGAAGCCCAGAACACTGAAGCTTTCTTT. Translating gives CASSLEAQNTEAFF.

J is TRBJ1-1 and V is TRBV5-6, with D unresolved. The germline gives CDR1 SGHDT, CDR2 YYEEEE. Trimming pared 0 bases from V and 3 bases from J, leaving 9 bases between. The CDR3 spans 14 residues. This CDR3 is CASSLGRRDTEAFF. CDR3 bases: TGTGCCAGCAGCTTGGGCAGGAGGGACACTGAAGCTTTCTTT.

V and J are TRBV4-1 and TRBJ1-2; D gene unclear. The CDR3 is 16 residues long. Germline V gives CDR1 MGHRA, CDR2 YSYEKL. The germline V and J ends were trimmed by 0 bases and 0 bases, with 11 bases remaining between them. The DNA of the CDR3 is TGCGCCAGCAGCCAAGATTCCGACACAGCTAACTATGGCTACACCTTC. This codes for CASSQDSDTANYGYTF.

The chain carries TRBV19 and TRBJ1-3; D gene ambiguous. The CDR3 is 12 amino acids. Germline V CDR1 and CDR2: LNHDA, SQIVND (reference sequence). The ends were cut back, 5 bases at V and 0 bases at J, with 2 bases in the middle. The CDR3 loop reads CASSPSGNTIYF. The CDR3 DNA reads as TGTGCCAGTAGTCCCTCTGGAAACACCATATATTTT.

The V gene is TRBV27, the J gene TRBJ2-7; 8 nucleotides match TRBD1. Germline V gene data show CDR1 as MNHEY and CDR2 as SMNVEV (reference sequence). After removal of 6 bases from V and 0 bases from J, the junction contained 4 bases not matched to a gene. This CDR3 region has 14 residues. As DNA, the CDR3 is TGTGCCAGCAGCCGGACAGGGCCCTCCTACGAGCAGTACTTC. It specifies CASSRTGPSYEQYF.

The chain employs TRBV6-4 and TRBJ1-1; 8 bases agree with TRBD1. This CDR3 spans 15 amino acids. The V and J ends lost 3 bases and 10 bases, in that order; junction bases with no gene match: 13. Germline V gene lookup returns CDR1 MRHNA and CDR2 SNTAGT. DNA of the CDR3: TGTGCCAGCAGTGAGGAGGGGGCAGGGGGCGTCGGAGCTTTCTTT. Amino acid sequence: CASSEEGAGGVGAFF.